The present T cell receptor beta chain was sequenced within a study of Ad26.COV2.S vaccination and SARS-CoV-2 variants. Findings and limits, study-wide: Reported findings describe substantial breadth in spike-specific CD8+ and CD4+ T cell responses following vaccination.

Treatment of the sample: about 20 received Ad26.COV2.S at low or high dose, single or two shots; about 5 received placebo; per-sample allocation not given. Material that was analyzed had been drawn on day 63 after the first vaccine or placebo injection. Worth noting for this clone: Its target is unknown.

From germline, CDR1 is SGHVS and CDR2 FNYEAQ. The CDR3 has 11 residues. The V end was cut by 5 bases, the J end by 2 bases, with 0 bases between. Method: immunoSEQ multiplex PCR; TCRdb's copy keeps in-frame clones and lacks some. The repertoire consists of about 350,000 clones, with around 90% occurring once and the leading ten covering 6.4%. The sample was peripheral blood, taken in a trial of Ad26.COV2.S vaccine versus placebo. The chain carries TRBV7-6 and TRBJ2-2; D unresolved. The TCR sequence derives from a person aged 18-60 years who received the Ad26.COV2.S COVID-19 vaccine or a placebo. CDR3 nucleotides: TGTGCCAGCAGCAACACCGGGGAGCTGTTTTTT. This encodes CASSNTGELFF. The variable domain in full, completed from reference TRBV7-6 and TRBJ2-2, reads GAGVSQSPRYKVTKRGQDVALRCDPISGHVSLYWYRQALGQGPEFLTYFNYEAQQDKSGLPNDRFSAERPEGSISTLTIQRTEQRDSAMYRCASSNTGELFFGEGSRLTVL.